This T cell receptor (beta chain) was recorded in a study of radiation and T cells in renal cell carcinoma. Trimming took off 2 bases at V and 5 bases at J, with 11 bases between the two ends. CDR1 and CDR2 (germline): SGDLS, YYNGEE. The CDR3 runs to 14 residues. The assay was immunoSEQ multiplex PCR, and TCRdb's table has in-frame clones only and misses some. This table holds tens of thousands of clones, around 81% found once. Time point noted: blood 2 weeks post-SBRT. Treatment denoted: 15 Gy SBRT to primary tumor, nephrectomy 4 weeks later. The source material was blood, sampled from a patient whose treatment included radiotherapy and nephrectomy. V is TRBV9 and J is TRBJ2-1; no definite D call. The origin of this receptor is a man aged 55 to 70 with renal cell carcinoma. This CDR3 reads CASSVFQTDNEQFF. The CDR3 DNA is TGTGCCAGCAGCGTTTTCCAAACTGACAATGAGCAGTTCTTC.